The 5 T cell receptor beta chains below all came from one sample that was sequenced in a study of T cell repertoires in cytomegalovirus infection. Using its own MiXCR run on the reads, TCRdb lists one record per CDR3 protein. The sample carries about 180,000 distinct CDR3 sequences, 15% to 20% recorded once. The sequencing sample was made of CD8+ T cells from PBMCs. Receptors were obtained from a human donor in good health (CMV status not recorded). Some clones in this sample may be carry-over from other donors' samples.

Only a few counts were recorded for this clonotype. The V gene is TRBV29-1, the J gene TRBJ2-7; D is perhaps TRBD2 (6 bases). From germline, CDR1 is SQVTM and CDR2 ANQGSEA. V shed 0 bases and J shed 2 bases, with 14 bases lying between them. The CDR3 consists of 15 residues. The CDR3 DNA sequence: TGCAGCGTTGAAGATGGACGGGACTTGACCTACGAGCAGTACTTC. Its translation: CSVEDGRDLTYEQYF.

The chain employs TRBV7-1 and TRBJ2-7; TRBD1 or TRBD2 may be the D gene (5 bases each). TRBV7-1 belongs to the ORF category, with a function that is uncertain. The CDR3 spans 15 residues. Trimming took off 5 bases at V and 6 bases at J, with 20 bases between the two ends. DNA of the CDR3: TGTGCCAGCAGCCTCTCCCTCGGGGCAGGGTCCGAGCAGTACTTC. Protein: CASSLSLGAGSEQYF.

This clonotype was counted between two and nine times. The chain couples TRBV4-1 to TRBJ2-7; D assignment may be TRBD1 or TRBD2 (5 bases each). This CDR3 contains 15 residues. V lost 2 bases and J lost 3, with 14 bases in between. Germline V lookup: CDR1 MGHRA, CDR2 YSYEKL. The CDR3 bases are TGCGCCAGCAGCCAATATGGGACGGGGATCTACGAGCAGTACTTC. It specifies CASSQYGTGIYEQYF.

This clonotype was picked up a small number of times. This chain joins TRBV5-5 and TRBJ2-7, with 7 bases identical to TRBD1. The germline gives CDR1 SGHKS, CDR2 YYEKEE (reference sequence). The CDR3 is 15 residues long. The V gene end was trimmed by 4 bases and the J gene end by 0 bases; junction bases not matched to a gene: 7. The CDR3 nucleotides read TGTGCCAGCAGCCCCGAGGGACAGCCCTCCTACGAGCAGTACTTC. Translating it yields CASSPEGQPSYEQYF.

This clonotype was counted many times. Mismatch with germline at one junction end may stem from a read error. This chain connects TRBV7-9 to TRBJ1-1; unclear D gene. CDR1 and CDR2 (germline): SEHNR, FQNEAQ (reference sequence). CDR3 length equals 13 residues. The CDR3 nucleotides read TGTGCCAGCAGTTTAGACCTGAACACTGAAGCTTTCTTT. Encoded protein: CASSLDLNTEAFF. Based on the CDR3 plus reference TRBV7-9 and TRBJ1-1, the full variable domain is DTGVSQNPRHKITKRGQNVTFRCDPISEHNRLYWYRQTLGQGPEFLTYFQNEAQLEKSRLLSDRFSAERPKGSFSTLEIQRTEQGDSAMYLCASSLDLNTEAFFGQGTRLTVV.